This T cell receptor (beta chain) stems from a study of technical replicates of blood from several donors. Produced via immunoSEQ multiplex PCR; TCRdb's table is partial and in-frame only. The data contain about 73,000 clones, 93% of them singletons. The trim removed 8 bases at V and 8 bases at J, leaving 5 bases unmatched. Germline loops: CDR1 SGHNT, CDR2 YENEEA. CDR3 size: 11 residues. The source of this sequence is a human donor in good health. Source material: T cells isolated from PBMCs. The V call is TRBV11-3, the J call TRBJ2-7; 8 bases align to TRBD2. The CDR3 loop is CASRGGTQQYF. The CDR3 DNA sequence: TGTGCCAGCCGGGGGGGAACGCAGCAGTACTTC. The full variable domain, in which reference TRBV11-3 and TRBJ2-7 provide the parts outside the CDR3, is EAGVVQSPRYKIIEKKQPVAFWCNPISGHNTLYWYLQNLGQGPELLIRYENEEAVDDSQLPKDRFSAERLKGVDSTLKIQPAELGDSAVYLCASRGGTQQYFGPGTRLTVT.